This T cell receptor beta chain was recovered during a study of cytomegalovirus exposure and HLA in healthy donors. Study details: In an earlier analysis, some 110 million unique TCR beta sequences were found from approximately 190 million T cells.

PCR primers comprised 60 Vbeta and 13 Jbeta primers. Authors' methods: Approximately 11 million shared chains were among some 80 million unique TCR beta chains counted in a later analysis. Data came from immunoSEQ multiplex PCR; TCRdb stores just in-frame clones and leaves some out. The V and J calls and clone size are taken from that table; D and trimming were inferred from the DNA. The table records fewer than 100,000 clones, about three quarters of them present only once. CDR1 and CDR2 from the germline V gene are MGHRA and YSYEKL. CDR3 length: 16 amino acids. V lost 4 bases, J lost 2 bases, and 7 bases stayed unmatched. This clone was counted between two and nine times. The donors (healthy individuals) were bone marrow donors.

The TCR comes from a man aged 55-75 years in good health and CMV-seropositive. The sequenced material came from PBMCs. The chain uses TRBV4-1 and TRBJ1-5; 8 nucleotides align to TRBD1. DNA of the CDR3: TGCGCCAGCAGCCTTACAGGGGGAAAGGGCAATCAGCCCCAGCATTTT. Its translation: CASSLTGGKGNQPQHF.